This T cell receptor (beta chain) was sequenced in a study of neurological immune-mediated disorders. General study findings and limits: HTLV-1-associated myelopathy had the most TCR clonal expansion, and multiple sclerosis had the least, less than healthy controls. Neither clinical nor MRI features showed any association with the multiple sclerosis repertoire cluster, and the authors stated that larger cohorts are needed. Private repertoires in all groups were suggested, as expanded clones shared no CDR3 amino acid sequences across subjects.

The cDNA was produced through 5'RACE with 10-nucleotide random UMIs. One entry per CDR3 protein, called by TCRdb with MiXCR from the 5' RACE reads. The sample comprises about 10,000 distinct CDR3 sequences, under 25% of which are singletons, and about an eighth rests with the top ten. By sample fraction, this clonotype is medium-sized (0.01 to 0.1%). Its antigen is unidentified. The CDR3 is 15 amino acids. Sequenced sample: CD8+ T cells from blood. This rearrangement joins TRBV21-1 to TRBJ2-6. TRBV21-1 is designated a pseudogene. The receptor was derived from a woman between 40 and 50 years old with multiple sclerosis. The CDR3 DNA is TGTGCCAGCAAAGTGACAGGCTCTGGGGCCAACGTCCTGACTTTC. It codes for CASKVTGSGANVLTF.